These 6 T cell receptor beta chains share one sample of origin, sequenced in a study of CD8+CD57+ T cells in acquired aplastic anemia. Template material for TCR beta VDJ and CDR3 profiling consisted of genomic DNA. From the reads, TCRdb called clonotypes with MiXCR, one entry per CDR3 protein. This repertoire shows about 210,000 distinct CDR3 sequences, roughly 57% found once; its top ten account for 25% to 30%. The specimen was sorted CD4+, CD8+, or CD8+CD57+ T cells (not recorded which) from PBMCs. The receptors derive from a human donor in good health.

The chain couples TRBV29-1 to TRBJ2-7; the D call may be TRBD1 or TRBD2 (5 bases each). Germline CDR1 is SQVTM and CDR2 is ANQGSEA. With 6 bases removed from V and 4 bases from J, the gap between germline ends came to 10 bases. This CDR3 has 11 amino acids. For the CDR3, the DNA is TGCAGCGTCGGGACCACTTACGAGCAGTACTTC. Residues: CSVGTTYEQYF.

This clonotype was found once. The junction does not match germline at one end; this may be a read error. The rearrangement uses TRBV24-1 and TRBJ2-7; D remains ambiguous. Germline loops: CDR1 KGHDR, CDR2 SFDVKD. This CDR3 comprises 11 residues. This CDR3 is CAISESSEQYF. The CDR3 nucleotides are TGTGCCATCAGTGAGTCGAGCGAGCAGTACTTC.

The DNA for the CDR3 is TGCAGCGTGGGGAGGATGGGGACTAGCTACGAGCAGTACTTC. This codes for CSVGRMGTSYEQYF. The chain carries TRBV29-1 and TRBJ2-7; 8 nucleotides line up with TRBD2. CDR1 SQVTM and CDR2 ANQGSEA come from the germline V gene. The V and J ends lost 6 bases and 3 bases, in that order; junction bases with no gene match: 10. The CDR3 spans 14 residues.

This chain joins TRBV7-9 and TRBJ2-7; D uncertain. This CDR3 has 13 residues. The germline CDR1 and CDR2 sequences are SEHNR and FQNEAQ (reference sequence). Trimming shortened V by 4 bases and J by 3 bases, and 10 bases separated the two germline ends. The CDR3 reads CASSSIPFYEQYF. In DNA form, the CDR3 reads TGTGCCAGCAGCTCCATACCATTCTACGAGCAGTACTTC.

This clonotype was counted ten times or more. This chain joins TRBV9 and TRBJ2-2; D could derive from TRBD1 or TRBD2 (7 bases each). Germline CDR1 is SGDLS and CDR2 is YYNGEE. V was clipped by 3 bases and J by 7 bases, with 13 bases between them. This CDR3 contains 14 residues. CDR3 sequence (DNA): TGTGCCAGCAGCGAGGGAGGGGGCAACGGGGAGCTGTTTTTT. This encodes CASSEGGGNGELFF.

CDR3 loop: CASSSFTTDEAFF. CDR3 nucleotide sequence: TGTGCCAGCAGCTCTTTCACTACCGATGAAGCTTTCTTT. The V call is TRBV7-9, the J call TRBJ1-1; D is unresolved. Germline CDR1 is SEHNR and CDR2 is FQNEAQ (reference sequence). This CDR3 spans 13 amino acids. V shed 4 bases and J shed 7 bases, with 13 bases lying between them.